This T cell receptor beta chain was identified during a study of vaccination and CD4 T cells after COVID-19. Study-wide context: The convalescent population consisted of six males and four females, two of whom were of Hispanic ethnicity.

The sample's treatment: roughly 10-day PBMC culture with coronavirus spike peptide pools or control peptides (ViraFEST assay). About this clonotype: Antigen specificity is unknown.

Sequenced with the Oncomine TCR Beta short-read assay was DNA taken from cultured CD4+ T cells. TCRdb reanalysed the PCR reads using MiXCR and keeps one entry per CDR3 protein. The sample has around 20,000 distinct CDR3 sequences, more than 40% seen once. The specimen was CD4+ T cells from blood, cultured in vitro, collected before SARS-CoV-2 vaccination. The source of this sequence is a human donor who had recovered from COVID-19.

This chain's CDR3 is CASSPQHAGTGYETQYF. In DNA form, the CDR3 reads TGTGCCAGCAGCCCCCAACACGCCGGGACAGGGTATGAGACCCAGTACTTC. The V and J genes are TRBV7-2 and TRBJ2-5; 9 bases line up with TRBD1. Trimming removed 5 bases from V and 5 bases from J; junction bases left unmatched: 15. This CDR3 comprises 17 residues. In germline, CDR1 is SGHTA, CDR2 FQGNSA.